Presented here are 10 T cell receptor beta chains from one specimen sequenced in a study of shared clonotypes between healthy human individuals. The table came from immunoSEQ multiplex PCR; TCRdb's copy has only in-frame clones and leaves some out. Of under 200,000 clones in the sample, 85% to 95% are singletons; the top ten hold 0.067%. The sequencing input was naive CD4+ T cells sorted from blood. Documented subset: CD45RA+ positively selected. The origin of the receptors is a woman aged 30 to 39 in good health.

J is TRBJ1-2 and V is TRBV28; D perhaps matches TRBD1 (6 bases). In germline, CDR1 is MDHEN, CDR2 SYDVKM. This CDR3 has 13 amino acids. Deletions cut 2 bases from V and 7 bases from J, with 11 bases between. The CDR3 sequence: CASSLQGPSGYTF. The CDR3 nucleotides read TGTGCCAGCAGTTTACAGGGGCCTTCTGGCTACACCTTC.

The chain carries TRBV7-9 and TRBJ1-4, with TRBD1 as a possible D gene (6 bases). Trimming took off 4 bases at V and 6 bases at J, with 18 bases between the two ends. The V gene's germline CDR1 is SEHNR and CDR2 FQNEAQ (reference sequence). This CDR3 contains 16 residues. Here the CDR3 DNA reads TGTGCCAGCAGCTCCCTACAGGGCGGGACGGATGAAAAACTGTTTTTT. Amino acid sequence: CASSSLQGGTDEKLFF.

This clone came up a few times. The CDR3 sequence: CASSLGQANTEAFF. The CDR3 DNA reads as TGCGCCAGCAGCTTGGGACAGGCGAACACTGAAGCTTTCTTT. The chain has TRBV5-1 and TRBJ1-1, with a weak D call TRBD1 (6 bases). Germline assignment: CDR1 SGHRS and CDR2 YFSETQ. Trimming shortened V by 0 bases and J by 1 base, and 7 bases separated the two germline ends. This CDR3 is 14 amino acids long. Based on the CDR3 plus reference TRBV5-1 and TRBJ1-1, the full variable domain is KAGVTQTPRYLIKTRGQQVTLSCSPISGHRSVSWYQQTPGQGLQFLFEYFSETQRNKGNFPGRFSGRQFSNSRSEMNVSTLELGDSALYLCASSLGQANTEAFFGQGTRLTVV.

The chain carries TRBV28 and TRBJ2-1; 9 positions match TRBD2. The trim removed 3 bases at V and 6 bases at J, leaving 9 bases unmatched. The CDR3 spans 16 residues. Germline V lookup: CDR1 MDHEN, CDR2 SYDVKM. The CDR3, as DNA: TGTGCCAGCAGTTTTGTCGGCGGGAGGGCCTTCAATGAGCAGTTCTTC. It specifies CASSFVGGRAFNEQFF.

The gene calls are TRBV9 and TRBJ2-1; 11 bases agree with TRBD2. CDR3 length: 17 residues. V shed 4 bases, J shed 0 bases, and the junction held 6 bases outside the gene matches. Germline CDR1 and CDR2: SGDLS and YYNGEE. In DNA form, the CDR3 reads TGTGCCAGCAGCTTCCGGACTAGCGGGCACTCCTACAATGAGCAGTTCTTC. Translating gives CASSFRTSGHSYNEQFF.

The gene calls are TRBV27 and TRBJ2-5; weak D call: TRBD1 (6 bases). The J call is in doubt because the DNA end fits TRBJ2-7 better. This CDR3 contains 13 residues. CDR1 is MNHEY and CDR2 is SMNVEV in the germline V gene (reference sequence). CDR3 coding DNA: TGTGCCAGCAGTTGGGACATATCCTACGAGCAGTACTTC. It is translated as CASSWDISYEQYF.

The chain has TRBV7-3 and TRBJ2-7, with D perhaps matching TRBD2 (5 bases). V was pared by 7 bases and J by 0 bases, with 16 bases between. This CDR3 comprises 15 residues. CDR1 and CDR2 (germline): SGHTA, FQGTGA. The CDR3 nucleotides read TGTGCCAGCAACCTTGTAAGCGGAAGCTCCTACGAGCAGTACTTC. This codes for CASNLVSGSSYEQYF.

This chain uses TRBV9 with TRBJ2-7, with 7 nucleotides matching TRBD2. V shed 0 bases and J 7 bases; nucleotides not matched to a gene: 19. The CDR3 totals 18 residues. Germline V lookup: CDR1 SGDLS, CDR2 YYNGEE. CDR3 coding DNA: TGTGCCAGCAGCGTAGGTTATTTGGGGAGGGGCGCAACGGGAGAGCAGTACTTC. Translating gives CASSVGYLGRGATGEQYF.

The chain carries TRBV28 and TRBJ1-1, with 8 bases that match TRBD1. The CDR3 totals 17 residues. Germline lookup yields CDR1 MDHEN and CDR2 SYDVKM. With 6 bases clipped from V and 4 bases from J, the junction kept 16 bases outside the gene matches. The CDR3 loop is CASSLRPDRVRVTEAFF. The DNA for the CDR3 is TGTGCCAGCAGCTTACGCCCGGACAGGGTCAGGGTCACTGAAGCTTTCTTT.

The chain links TRBV13 to TRBJ1-5, with 7 bases matching TRBD1. This CDR3 spans 16 amino acids. Per the germline V gene, CDR1 is PRHDT and CDR2 is FYEKMQ (reference sequence). Trimming at V came to 4 bases and at J to 7 bases, leaving 13 bases not matched to a gene. The CDR3 is CASSSRKTGPGQPQHF. The CDR3 region has the DNA TGTGCCAGCAGCTCCCGAAAGACAGGGCCAGGGCAGCCCCAGCATTTT.